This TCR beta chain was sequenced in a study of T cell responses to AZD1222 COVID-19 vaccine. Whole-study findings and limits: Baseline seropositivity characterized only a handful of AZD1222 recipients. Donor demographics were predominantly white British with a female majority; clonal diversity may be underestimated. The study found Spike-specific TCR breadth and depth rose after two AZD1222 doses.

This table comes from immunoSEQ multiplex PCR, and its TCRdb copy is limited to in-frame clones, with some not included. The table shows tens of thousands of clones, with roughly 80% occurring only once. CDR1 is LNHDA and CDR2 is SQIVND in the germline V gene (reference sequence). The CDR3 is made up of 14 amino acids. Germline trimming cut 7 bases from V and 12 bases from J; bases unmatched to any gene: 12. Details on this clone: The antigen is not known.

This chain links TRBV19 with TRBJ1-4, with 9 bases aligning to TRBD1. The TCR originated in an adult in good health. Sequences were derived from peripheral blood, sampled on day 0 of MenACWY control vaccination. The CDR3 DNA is TGTGCCAGTATCCCGGGACAGGGTGGAAAGGAACTGTTTTTT. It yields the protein CASIPGQGGKELFF.